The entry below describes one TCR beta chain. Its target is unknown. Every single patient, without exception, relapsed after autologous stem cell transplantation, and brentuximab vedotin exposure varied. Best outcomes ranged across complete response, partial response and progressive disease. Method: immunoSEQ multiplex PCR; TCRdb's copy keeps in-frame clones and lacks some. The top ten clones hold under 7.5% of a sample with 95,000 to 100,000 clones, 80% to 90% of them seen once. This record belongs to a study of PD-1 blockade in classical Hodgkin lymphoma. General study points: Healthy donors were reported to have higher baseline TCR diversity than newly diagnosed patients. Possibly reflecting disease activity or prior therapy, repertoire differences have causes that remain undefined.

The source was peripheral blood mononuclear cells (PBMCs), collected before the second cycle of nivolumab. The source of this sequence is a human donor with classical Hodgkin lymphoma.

The DNA of the CDR3 is TGTGCCAGCAGCTTAGGACAACTCAACTACGAGCAGTACTTC. This gives the protein CASSLGQLNYEQYF. The chain employs TRBV13 and TRBJ2-7; D not certain. V lost 0 bases and J 3 bases, leaving 9 bases between the germline ends. Germline CDR1 PRHDT, CDR2 FYEKMQ (reference sequence). This CDR3 is built from 14 residues. The entire variable domain, with the rest obtained from reference TRBV13 and TRBJ2-7, is as follows: AAGVIQSPRHLIKEKRETATLKCYPIPRHDTVYWYQQGPGQDPQFLISFYEKMQSDKGSIPDRFSAQQFSDYHSELNMSSLELGDSALYFCASSLGQLNYEQYFGPGTRLTVT.